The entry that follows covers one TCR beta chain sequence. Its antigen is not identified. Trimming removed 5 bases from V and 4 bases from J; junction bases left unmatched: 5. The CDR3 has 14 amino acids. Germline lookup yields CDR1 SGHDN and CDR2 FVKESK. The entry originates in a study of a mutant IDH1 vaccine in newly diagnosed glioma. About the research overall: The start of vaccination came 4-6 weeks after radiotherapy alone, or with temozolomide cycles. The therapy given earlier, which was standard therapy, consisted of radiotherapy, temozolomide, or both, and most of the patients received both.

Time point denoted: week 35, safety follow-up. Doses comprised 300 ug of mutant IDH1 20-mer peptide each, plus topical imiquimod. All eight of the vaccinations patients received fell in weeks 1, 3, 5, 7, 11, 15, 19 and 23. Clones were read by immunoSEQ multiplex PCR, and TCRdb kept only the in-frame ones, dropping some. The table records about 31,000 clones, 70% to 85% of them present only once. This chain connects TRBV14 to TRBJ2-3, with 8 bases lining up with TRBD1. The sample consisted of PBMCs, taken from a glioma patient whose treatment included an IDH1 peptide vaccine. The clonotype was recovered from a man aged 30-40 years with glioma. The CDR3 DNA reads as TGTGCCAGCAGCTTGACAGGGGAGGCAGATACGCAGTATTTT. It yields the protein CASSLTGEADTQYF. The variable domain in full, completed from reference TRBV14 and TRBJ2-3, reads EAGVTQFPSHSVIEKGQTVTLRCDPISGHDNLYWYRRVMGKEIKFLLHFVKESKQDESGMPNNRFLAERTGGTYSTLKVQPAELEDSGVYFCASSLTGEADTQYFGPGTRLTVL.